Each of the 32 T cell receptor beta chains below was sequenced from the same sample in a study of Ad26.COV2.S vaccination and SARS-CoV-2 variants. As to treatment: some 19 received Ad26.COV2.S at low or high dose, single or two shots; about 5 received placebo; per-sample allocation not given. At day 63 after the first vaccine or placebo injection, samples were drawn. This table comes from immunoSEQ multiplex PCR, and its TCRdb copy is limited to in-frame clones, with some not included. The sample gives around 300,000 clones, about nine tenths of which show up once; 4.5% to 5.5% is in the top ten. Sequences were derived from peripheral blood, sampled in a trial of Ad26.COV2.S vaccine versus placebo. The receptors here all came from a person aged 18 to 59 who received the Ad26.COV2.S COVID-19 vaccine or a placebo.

This clone has only one observation. This chain joins TRBV27 and TRBJ1-1, with D unresolved. The V and J ends lost 4 bases and 1 base respectively, with 4 bases between them. The CDR3 length is 12 residues. The germline CDR1 and CDR2 sequences are MNHEY and SMNVEV (reference sequence). CDR3 coding DNA: TGTGCCAGCAGTTACCGGAACACTGAAGCTTTCTTT. Amino acids: CASSYRNTEAFF.

The rearrangement uses TRBV7-6 and TRBJ2-1, with D possibly being TRBD2 (6 bases). The CDR3 spans 16 residues. Germline CDR1 reads SGHVS; CDR2 reads FNYEAQ. V lost 2 bases and J lost 0, with 11 bases in between. The CDR3 region has the DNA TGTGCCAGCAGCTTAAATCGGGGGAGCTCCTACAATGAGCAGTTCTTC. It yields the protein CASSLNRGSSYNEQFF.

The gene calls are TRBV5-8 and TRBJ2-1; TRBD2 agrees at 9 bases. The germline gives CDR1 SGHTS, CDR2 YDEGEE. CDR3 length: 17 amino acids. With V trimmed by 4 bases and J by 0 bases, 8 bases remained unmatched. The CDR3 loop is CASSPGLALLSYNEQFF. The CDR3 nucleotides are TGTGCCAGCAGCCCAGGACTAGCGCTCCTCTCCTACAATGAGCAGTTCTTC.

A single count supports this clone. The genes are TRBV3-1 (or the pseudogene TRBV3-2) and TRBJ1-1, with 7 bases aligning to TRBD1. Trimming at V came to 1 base and at J to 1 base, leaving 6 bases not matched to a gene. The germline gives CDR1 LGHDT, CDR2 YNNKEL (reference sequence). CDR3 length: 16 amino acids. This CDR3 reads CASSQVGDSPNTEAFF. The DNA for the CDR3 is TGTGCCAGCAGCCAAGTAGGGGACAGTCCGAACACTGAAGCTTTCTTT.

The chain recombines TRBV5-8 with TRBJ1-1; a weak D match, TRBD1 (5 bases). The CDR3 is 16 residues long. With 2 bases removed from V and 0 bases from J, the gap between germline ends came to 14 bases. Germline V lookup: CDR1 SGHTS, CDR2 YDEGEE. The CDR3, as DNA: TGTGCCAGCAGCTTCTTTGACAGTTTCATGAACACTGAAGCTTTCTTT. Amino acids: CASSFFDSFMNTEAFF. The complete variable domain, with remaining parts taken from reference TRBV5-8 and TRBJ1-1, reads EAGVTQSPTHLIKTRGQQATLRCSPISGHTSVYWYQQALGLGLQFLLWYDEGEERNRGNFPPRFSGRQFPNYSSELNVNALELEDSALYLCASSFFDSFMNTEAFFGQGTRLTVV.

This clone has only a few counts. V and J are TRBV5-4 and TRBJ2-1; 7 bases agree with TRBD1. This CDR3 is built from 16 residues. Germline V gene data show CDR1 as SGHNT and CDR2 as YYREEE (reference sequence). V shed 0 bases, J shed 10 bases, and the junction held 13 bases outside the gene matches. CDR3 nucleotides: TGTGCCAGCAGCTTGGGAGGGGGCCAGGATTCAAGGGAGCAGTTCTTC. This translates into CASSLGGGQDSREQFF.

This chain uses TRBV6-5 with TRBJ1-2; D ambiguous. The V and J ends lost 1 base and 0 bases respectively, with 9 bases between them. The CDR3 covers 15 residues. CDR1 MNHEY and CDR2 SVGAGI come from the germline V gene. The CDR3 bases are TGTGCCAGCAGTTACTTGCGCAGCACTAACTATGGCTACACCTTC. This codes for CASSYLRSTNYGYTF.

The V call is TRBV7-2, the J call TRBJ1-1; TRBD1 is a possible D gene (5 bases). V lost 1 base and J lost 2, with 11 bases in between. This CDR3 has 15 residues. The germline V gene has CDR1 SGHTA and CDR2 FQGNSA. The CDR3 protein is CASSLEARVNTEAFF. The CDR3 DNA follows: TGTGCCAGCAGCTTAGAGGCCAGGGTCAACACTGAAGCTTTCTTT.

The rearrangement links TRBV10-3 to TRBJ1-2; 8 bases line up with TRBD1. From germline, CDR1 is ENHRY and CDR2 SYGVKD. The CDR3 covers 14 residues. With 11 bases clipped from V and 7 bases from J, the junction kept 15 bases outside the gene matches. CDR3 in DNA: TGTGCCTCGCAGTCGGGCCAGGGGGCTGGTGGCTACACCTTC. Translating gives CASQSGQGAGGYTF.

V and J are TRBV4-1 and TRBJ2-5; D is uncertain. Per germline, CDR1 MGHRA and CDR2 YSYEKL. Trimming shortened V by 0 bases and J by 2 bases, and 10 bases separated the two germline ends. This CDR3 is 15 amino acids long. The CDR3 here is CASSQDRRIQETQYF. CDR3 nucleotide sequence: TGCGCCAGCAGCCAAGATAGAAGGATTCAAGAGACCCAGTACTTC.

V gene TRBV6-2 or TRBV6-3 combines with J gene TRBJ2-1; the D call may be TRBD1 or TRBD2 (7 bases each). The germline gives CDR1 MNHEY, CDR2 SVGEGT. The CDR3 loop spans 19 amino acids. Deletions cut 1 base from V and 6 bases from J, with 25 bases between. In DNA form, the CDR3 reads TGTGCCAGCAGTTACTACAACATATTACTAGCAGGGGGGGGCAATGAGCAGTTCTTC. Amino acids: CASSYYNILLAGGGNEQFF.

This clone was seen once. CDR3 loop: CASSEFPGGYGYTF. CDR3 DNA: TGTGCCAGCAGTGAATTCCCAGGAGGCTATGGCTACACCTTC. The chain employs TRBV2 and TRBJ1-2, with D unclear. V was trimmed by 2 bases and J by 4 bases, leaving 11 bases between them. The CDR3 length is 14 residues. Per the germline V gene, CDR1 is SNHLY and CDR2 is FYNNEI.

V and J are TRBV19 and TRBJ2-3; 11 bases line up with TRBD2. The CDR3 runs 14 residues. Germline V gives CDR1 LNHDA, CDR2 SQIVND (reference sequence). The trim removed 9 bases at V and 0 bases at J, leaving 2 bases unmatched. CDR3 nucleotides: TGTGCCAGCGCTAGCGGGAGGAGCACAGATACGCAGTATTTT. Residues: CASASGRSTDTQYF.

The chain has TRBV15 and TRBJ2-1, with D possibly matching TRBD2 (6 bases). Germline loops: CDR1 LNHNV, CDR2 YYDKDF (reference sequence). V was pared by 4 bases and J by 0 bases, with 13 bases between. The CDR3 runs to 16 residues. DNA for the CDR3: TGTGCCACCAGCAAAGGGACTTCGAGCTCCTACAATGAGCAGTTCTTC. The encoded protein is CATSKGTSSSYNEQFF.

The chain couples TRBV7-2 to TRBJ1-1; TRBD1 matches at 7 bases. Germline V gives CDR1 SGHTA, CDR2 FQGNSA. J was trimmed by 7 bases and V by 5 bases; bases with no gene match: 10. The CDR3 spans 14 residues. The CDR3 DNA sequence: TGTGCCAGCAGCCCTTGGGGACAGTCGATTGAAGCTTTCTTT. Its translation: CASSPWGQSIEAFF.

The chain is built from TRBV13 and TRBJ2-7, with 7 bases that match TRBD2. Germline assignment: CDR1 PRHDT and CDR2 FYEKMQ (reference sequence). This CDR3 is 15 amino acids long. V was pared by 3 bases and J by 2 bases, with 7 bases of the junction left unmatched. The CDR3 spells CASSLGLAATYEQYV. Here the CDR3 DNA reads TGTGCCAGCAGCTTGGGGCTAGCGGCCACCTACGAGCAGTACGTC.

This clone was seen more than once but under ten times. V is TRBV7-9 and J is TRBJ2-5; no clear D. The germline gives CDR1 SEHNR, CDR2 FQNEAQ (reference sequence). V was shortened by 1 base and J by 5 bases, with 5 bases between the two germline ends. The CDR3 covers 12 residues. In nucleotides, the CDR3 is TGTGCCAGCAGCTTAGTTTGGGAGACCCAGTACTTC. Protein sequence: CASSLVWETQYF.

V is TRBV5-6 and J is TRBJ2-7, with D tentatively TRBD1 (6 bases). Germline lookup yields CDR1 SGHDT and CDR2 YYEEEE. This CDR3 is 14 amino acids long. V was pared by 1 base and J by 2 bases, with 10 bases between. The CDR3 protein is CASSLPRDTYEQYV. The CDR3 nucleotides are TGTGCCAGCAGCTTGCCCAGGGACACCTACGAGCAGTACGTC.

In this sample, this clone turned up a few times. The V and J genes are TRBV10-1 and TRBJ1-1; D perhaps matches TRBD1 (5 bases). There are 13 residues in the CDR3. V lost 3 bases and J 3 bases, leaving 8 bases between the germline ends. Per the germline V gene, CDR1 is WNHNN and CDR2 is SYGVQD (reference sequence). The CDR3 reads CASSEETDTEAFF. CDR3 coding DNA: TGCGCCAGCAGTGAAGAGACAGACACTGAAGCTTTCTTT.

This sequence joins TRBV5-1 and TRBJ1-1, with 7 bases aligning to TRBD1. The J segment lost 2 bases and the V segment lost 3 bases, leaving 4 bases of the junction unmatched. Germline lookup yields CDR1 SGHRS and CDR2 YFSETQ. The length of the CDR3 is 14 residues. This CDR3 reads CASSSGTANTEAFF. CDR3 DNA: TGCGCCAGCAGCTCCGGGACAGCCAACACTGAAGCTTTCTTT.

The chain links TRBV7-2 to TRBJ2-3, with a weak D call TRBD2 (5 bases). The V end lost 2 bases, the J end lost 1 base, and 7 bases lay between the germline ends. CDR1 and CDR2 from the germline V gene are SGHTA and FQGNSA. The CDR3 is made up of 14 amino acids. The CDR3 DNA reads as TGTGCCAGCAGCTTAATCGGGGGCACAGATACGCAGTATTTT. As protein: CASSLIGGTDTQYF.

V and J are TRBV7-2 and TRBJ2-1, with 8 bases identical to TRBD2. The V gene's germline CDR1 is SGHTA and CDR2 FQGNSA. Trimming cost V 3 bases and J 8 bases; bases outside gene matches: 9. This CDR3 spans 15 amino acids. The CDR3 sequence is CASSFQGGGSDEQFF. As DNA, the CDR3 is TGTGCCAGCAGCTTCCAGGGCGGGGGGTCGGATGAGCAGTTCTTC.

The chain combines TRBV11-3 with TRBJ2-1, with TRBD2 matching over 7 bases. The J segment lost 6 bases and the V segment lost 4 bases, leaving 9 bases of the junction unmatched. The germline V gene has CDR1 SGHNT and CDR2 YENEEA. The CDR3 runs to 15 residues. The CDR3 spells CASSSPVGGSNEQFF. CDR3 nucleotide sequence: TGTGCCAGCAGCTCCCCAGTGGGAGGGAGCAATGAGCAGTTCTTC.

The J gene is TRBJ1-1, the V gene TRBV11-2; tentatively, D is TRBD1 (5 bases). CDR3 length equals 12 residues. Trimming cost V 1 base and J 10 bases, with 10 bases left between them. Germline CDR1 SGHAT, CDR2 FQNNGV. CDR3 sequence: CASSLGEGRAFF. The DNA for the CDR3 is TGTGCCAGCAGCTTAGGTGAGGGGAGAGCTTTCTTT.

The rearrangement uses TRBV27 and TRBJ1-2; perhaps TRBD1 as D (5 bases). The V and J ends lost 5 bases and 5 bases respectively, with 12 bases between them. Germline lookup yields CDR1 MNHEY and CDR2 SMNVEV (reference sequence). The CDR3 sequence is 13 residues long. CDR3 coding DNA: TGTGCCAGCAGTCTCAGGTCAGGGTATGGCTACACCTTC. It is translated as CASSLRSGYGYTF.

V is TRBV19 and J is TRBJ1-4; no clear D gene. The length of the CDR3 is 11 residues. The germline V gene has CDR1 LNHDA and CDR2 SQIVND (reference sequence). V lost 8 bases and J 5 bases, leaving 6 bases between the germline ends. CDR3 residues: CASGWNEKLFF. CDR3 coding DNA: TGTGCCAGTGGATGGAATGAAAAACTGTTTTTT.

The chain joins TRBV6-2 or TRBV6-3 to TRBJ2-1, with TRBD2 matching over 11 bases. CDR3 length equals 16 residues. V shed 0 bases, J shed 9 bases, and the junction held 7 bases outside the gene matches. The germline CDR1 and CDR2 sequences are MNHEY and SVGEGT. CDR3 sequence: CASSYSGLAGALEQFF. CDR3 nucleotides: TGTGCCAGCAGTTACTCAGGACTAGCGGGTGCCCTTGAGCAGTTCTTC.

This clone came up once. V is TRBV6-5 and J is TRBJ1-5, with TRBD1 matching over 9 bases. The V gene end was trimmed by 6 bases and the J gene end by 11 bases; junction bases not matched to a gene: 14. The length of the CDR3 is 15 residues. CDR1 MNHEY and CDR2 SVGAGI come from the germline V gene. The CDR3 sequence: CASRAGQGGDKAQHF. CDR3 bases: TGTGCCAGCAGGGCGGGACAGGGTGGGGATAAGGCCCAGCATTTT.

This clone was observed once. This chain uses TRBV6-6 with TRBJ1-2; unclear D gene. V was trimmed by 5 bases and J by 5 bases, leaving 3 bases between them. This CDR3 region has 10 residues. From germline, CDR1 is MNHNY and CDR2 SVGAGI (reference sequence). This CDR3 is CASSAYGYTF. The CDR3 DNA sequence: TGTGCCAGCAGTGCTTATGGCTACACCTTC.

This chain connects TRBV18 to TRBJ1-4; perhaps TRBD1 as D (5 bases). CDR1 is KGHSH, CDR2 LQKENI, per germline. This CDR3 spans 14 amino acids. Trimming removed 4 bases from V and 3 bases from J, with 9 bases in between. The CDR3 nucleotides are TGTGCCAGCTCACTCGGGGCGTCTAATGAAAAACTGTTTTTT. This encodes CASSLGASNEKLFF.

The CDR3, as DNA: TGTGCCAGCGGGGAGAACACCATATATTTT. Translation: CASGENTIYF. The chain uses TRBV3-1 (or the pseudogene TRBV3-2) and TRBJ1-3, with no clear D. Germline V CDR1 and CDR2: LGHDT, YNNKEL (reference sequence). The CDR3 is 10 amino acids. The V gene lost 8 bases and the J gene lost 7 bases, with 6 bases spanning the gap.

This clone has more than one count but fewer than ten. The gene calls are TRBV12-3 or TRBV12-4 and TRBJ1-1; TRBD1 aligns across 7 bases. This CDR3 has 12 amino acids. V gave up 2 bases and J gave up 12 bases; unmatched junction bases: 6. CDR3: CASSLFRGVSFF. The DNA for the CDR3 is TGTGCCAGCAGTTTATTCAGGGGGGTATCTTTCTTT.